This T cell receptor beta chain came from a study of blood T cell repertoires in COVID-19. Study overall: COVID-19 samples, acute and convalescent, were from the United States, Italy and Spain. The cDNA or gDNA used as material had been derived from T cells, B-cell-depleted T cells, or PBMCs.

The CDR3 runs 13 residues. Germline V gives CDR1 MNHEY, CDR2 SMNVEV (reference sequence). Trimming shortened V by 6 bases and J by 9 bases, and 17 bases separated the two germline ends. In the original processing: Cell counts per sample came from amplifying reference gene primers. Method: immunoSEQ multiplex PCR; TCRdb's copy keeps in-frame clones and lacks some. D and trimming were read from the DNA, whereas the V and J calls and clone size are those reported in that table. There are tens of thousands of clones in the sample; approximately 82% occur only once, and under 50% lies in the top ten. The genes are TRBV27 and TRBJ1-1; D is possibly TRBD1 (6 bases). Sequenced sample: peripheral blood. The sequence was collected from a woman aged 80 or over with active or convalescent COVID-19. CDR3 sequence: CASRKGESWKAFF. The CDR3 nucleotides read TGTGCCAGCAGAAAGGGGGAGTCGTGGAAAGCTTTCTTT.